The source of this T cell receptor (beta chain) is a study of tumor-infiltrating lymphocytes in primary liver carcinoma. Study observations and caveats: Tumor samples exhibited a significantly greater top-250-clone fraction than blood samples (p = 0.039). Only around 8-25% of top clones occurred in all five tumor regions. Tumor-adjacent and tumor-blood pairs shared less of their repertoires than tumor region pairs shared.

DNA and RNA were both co-extracted from about 20-30 mg of bulk tissue that had not been sorted. Viable tumor cell content exceeded 85% in every tumor sample. A constant-region primer served to make TCR beta cDNA from roughly 480 ng total RNA. Each TCR beta library was derived from three nested multiplex PCR rounds that employed slightly modified ARM-PCR. For around 11 cycles apiece, the opening two PCR rounds ran with TRBV1-TRBV30 forward primers and a C-beta reverse primer. TCRdb called the multiplex PCR reads again in MiXCR, with one record for every CDR3 protein. The data contain tens of thousands of distinct CDR3 sequences, about three quarters of them singletons. Germline CDR1 reads LGHNA; CDR2 reads YNFKEQ. CDR3 size: 17 residues. With respect to this clonotype: Its antigen is undetermined. An end of the junction differs from the germline gene, which may be a read error.

Sequencing used liver tumor tissue from sampling region 2. Noted subset: tumor region T2, inferior pole. The rearrangement uses TRBV4-2 and TRBJ1-1; 8 nucleotides match TRBD1. This TCR came from a man between 40 and 49 years old with primary liver carcinoma and hepatitis B virus infection. The DNA of the CDR3 is TGTGCCGGCAGCCGAGAGTACGGACAGGGTTTTTGGGCTGAAGTTTTCTTT. Residues: CAGSREYGQGFWAEVFF.